This is a list of T cell receptor beta chains from one sample in a study of T cells in Graves' hyperthyroidism and ophthalmopathy. TCRdb reprocessed the multiplex PCR reads via MiXCR and lists one record per CDR3 protein. The sample lists about 350,000 distinct CDR3 sequences; over 15% were seen once. Source material: blood. The receptors shown here come from a woman aged 18 to 35 with Graves' hyperthyroidism. Both conserved end residues are part of each CDR3.

cdr3_aa j_call v_call
CSVSDNPQAGTQHF TRBJ1-5 TRBV29-1
CAIKGVAGPGEQYF TRBJ2-7 TRBV2
CASSSHGTPRGTVRNQPQHF TRBJ1-5 TRBV19
CASSEVRLIPRMNTEAFF TRBJ1-1 TRBV6-1
CASSVAVGNYEQYF TRBJ2-7 TRBV6-4
CAWSVSGADTQYF TRBJ2-3 TRBV30
CASSRDSPLYEQYF TRBJ2-7 TRBV6-1
CASRGTGGSGNTIYF TRBJ1-3 TRBV6-1
CASSPGEGRGGYTF TRBJ1-2 TRBV9
CASSHGDSVEAFF TRBJ1-1 TRBV12-3/TRBV12-4
CASSYGQGVMTGELFF TRBJ2-2 TRBV5-1
CASSFRDSSNQPQHF TRBJ1-5 TRBV12-3/TRBV12-4
CSARDPLPPETQYF TRBJ2-5 TRBV20-1
CGVVGTEGYTF TRBJ1-2 TRBV29-1
CASSLYKGVGPQHF TRBJ1-5 TRBV12-3/TRBV12-4
CASSLGTGEVAFF TRBJ1-1 TRBV5-1
CASSLNRGFSGNTIYF TRBJ1-3 TRBV11-2